This entry lists 21 T cell receptor beta chains sequenced from one sample in a study of blood T cell repertoires in COVID-19. TCRdb's table, derived via immunoSEQ multiplex PCR, lists solely in-frame clones and lacks some. Of about 120,000 clones in the sample, around 82% were seen once. Sequencing was done on a sample of peripheral blood. Source of these receptors: a man aged 25-40 years with COVID-19, enrolled during active disease.

The sample holds many counts of this clone. CDR3 DNA sequence: TGCGCCAGCAGCCCACGGGACAGGGAAACTGAAGCTTTCTTT. Amino acids: CASSPRDRETEAFF. The chain combines TRBV4-1 with TRBJ1-1; 9 positions agree with TRBD1. Germline CDR1 reads MGHRA; CDR2 reads YSYEKL. Germline trimming cut 4 bases from V and 5 bases from J; bases unmatched to any gene: 5. This CDR3 has 14 amino acids.

Only a few counts were recorded for this clone. The chain uses TRBV6-5 and TRBJ1-1; TRBD1 matches at 8 bases. Germline V gene data show CDR1 as MNHEY and CDR2 as SVGAGI. The CDR3 contains 14 residues. V shed 8 bases, J shed 3 bases, and the junction held 8 bases outside the gene matches. CDR3 region: CASRRGQGYTEAFF. The CDR3 nucleotides are TGTGCCAGCCGCCGCGGACAGGGATACACTGAAGCTTTCTTT.

V usage is TRBV11-2 and J usage is TRBJ1-1, with TRBD1 matching over 9 bases. The CDR3 has 16 amino acids. V lost 5 bases and J lost 1; bases outside the gene matches: 8. Per germline, CDR1 SGHAT and CDR2 FQNNGV. CDR3 residues: CASSRTGARRNTEAFF. The CDR3 coding sequence is TGTGCCAGCAGCCGGACAGGGGCGAGGAGGAACACTGAAGCTTTCTTT.

A note on this clone: A junction boundary mismatches the germline segment, possibly from a read error. V is TRBV5-5 and J is TRBJ1-4, with D maybe TRBD1 (5 bases). The CDR3 extends over 14 amino acids. Germline CDR1 reads SGHKS; CDR2 reads YYEKEE (reference sequence). The CDR3 sequence is CASNLRGGNEKLFF. The CDR3 DNA reads TGTGCCAGCAACTTGAGGGGTGGGAACGAAAAACTGTTTTTT.

The V gene is TRBV27, the J gene TRBJ2-1; D perhaps matches TRBD1 (6 bases). Germline V lookup: CDR1 MNHEY, CDR2 SMNVEV (reference sequence). Trimming took 3 bases from V and 0 from J, leaving 9 bases between them. This CDR3 has 15 amino acids. CDR3 DNA: TGTGCCAGCAGTTTTCAGGGGAGCTCCTACAATGAGCAGTTCTTC. As protein: CASSFQGSSYNEQFF.

The chain uses TRBV30 and TRBJ2-4; D gene ambiguous. Germline CDR1 reads GTSNPN; CDR2 reads SVGIG (reference sequence). The length of the CDR3 is 12 residues. V was shortened by 0 bases and J by 5 bases, with 5 bases between the two germline ends. CDR3 region: CAWSVAQNIQYF. CDR3 sequence (DNA): TGTGCCTGGAGTGTAGCACAAAACATTCAGTACTTC.

The chain recombines TRBV4-1 with TRBJ1-1; D is possibly TRBD1 (6 bases). The CDR3 runs to 14 residues. The ends were cut back, 4 bases at V and 2 bases at J, with 11 bases in the middle. In germline, CDR1 is MGHRA, CDR2 YSYEKL. The CDR3 protein is CASSPTGQNTEAFF. The CDR3 bases are TGCGCCAGCAGCCCGACAGGCCAAAACACTGAAGCTTTCTTT.

The V gene is TRBV5-6, the J gene TRBJ1-6; perhaps TRBD1 as D (6 bases). Germline V gives CDR1 SGHDT, CDR2 YYEEEE. This CDR3 is built from 14 residues. Trimming pared 4 bases from V and 7 bases from J, leaving 12 bases between. This CDR3 is CASSPGQLNSPLHF. In DNA, the CDR3 is TGTGCCAGCAGCCCCGGACAGCTCAATTCACCCCTCCACTTT.

The V call is TRBV19, the J call TRBJ2-6, with D possibly matching TRBD2 (5 bases). This CDR3 contains 14 residues. V dropped 7 bases and J dropped 4 bases, with 11 bases sitting between them. CDR1 LNHDA and CDR2 SQIVND come from the germline V gene (reference sequence). CDR3 DNA sequence: TGTGCCAGTACGCCGGCGGGCGGGGCCAACGTCCTGACTTTC. Protein: CASTPAGGANVLTF.

V gene TRBV27 combines with J gene TRBJ2-7, with 7 bases lining up with TRBD1. After removal of 2 bases from V and 2 bases from J, the junction contained 9 bases not matched to a gene. CDR1 and CDR2 (germline): MNHEY, SMNVEV (reference sequence). CDR3 size: 16 residues. CDR3 DNA sequence: TGTGCCAGCAGTTTAAACTCCCCAGGGGGTCCCTACGAGCAGTACTTC. Translation: CASSLNSPGGPYEQYF.

The J gene is TRBJ1-1, the V gene TRBV19; D perhaps matches TRBD1 (5 bases). The germline CDR1 and CDR2 sequences are LNHDA and SQIVND (reference sequence). The CDR3 has 13 amino acids. V was pared by 6 bases and J by 11 bases, with 19 bases between. The DNA for the CDR3 is TGTGCCAGTAGCCCCCAGGGTACCCAGGCCGCTTTCTTT. Its protein product is CASSPQGTQAAFF.

The rearrangement uses TRBV9 and TRBJ2-3, with 8 bases identical to TRBD2. The J segment lost 5 bases and the V segment lost 4 bases, leaving 12 bases of the junction unmatched. This CDR3 spans 16 amino acids. Germline-derived CDR1 and CDR2 are SGDLS and YYNGEE. The CDR3 coding sequence is TGTGCCAGCAGCCTCGGACTAGCCCTAGTTGGAGATACGCAGTATTTT. As protein: CASSLGLALVGDTQYF.

The rearrangement uses TRBV6-6 and TRBJ1-5; no firm D call. The CDR3 has 13 residues. Germline assignment: CDR1 MNHNY and CDR2 SVGAGI (reference sequence). V lost 0 bases and J lost 7, with 7 bases in between. The CDR3: CASSYSPVQPQHF. The CDR3 coding sequence is TGTGCCAGCAGTTACTCTCCGGTACAGCCCCAGCATTTT.

On this clone itself: The sample holds other DNA sequences that translate to the same CDR3. CDR3 bases: TGTGCCAGCAGTTACTCAGGCGGCAACTATGGCTACACCTTC. Amino acids: CASSYSGGNYGYTF. The chain links TRBV6-5 to TRBJ1-2; D call uncertain. Germline loops: CDR1 MNHEY, CDR2 SVGAGI. The CDR3 covers 14 residues. V gave up 0 bases and J gave up 2 bases, with 7 bases separating them.

Of note for this clone: Distinct nucleotide sequences in the sample also encode this CDR3. The rearrangement uses TRBV9 and TRBJ2-1; 9 bases are a match to TRBD2. Germline CDR1 reads SGDLS; CDR2 reads YYNGEE. The CDR3 contains 19 residues. V shed 3 bases and J 0 bases; nucleotides not matched to a gene: 13. CDR3 sequence (DNA): TGTGCCAGCAGCGCCAACGGATTAGCGGGAGCGGCCTCCTACAATGAGCAGTTCTTC. Residues: CASSANGLAGAASYNEQFF.

This chain connects TRBV10-3 to TRBJ1-2, with TRBD1 matching 8 bases. Germline-derived CDR1 and CDR2 are ENHRY and SYGVKD. CDR3 length: 15 residues. V shed 3 bases and J 5 bases; nucleotides not matched to a gene: 8. CDR3 region: CAISDRGRQGYGYTF. The CDR3, as DNA: TGTGCCATCAGTGACAGGGGGCGGCAAGGGTATGGCTACACCTTC.

This sequence joins TRBV7-6 and TRBJ2-7; 10 bases are shared with TRBD2. Trimming took 5 bases from V and 1 from J; bases not matched to a gene: 5. Germline lookup yields CDR1 SGHVS and CDR2 FNYEAQ. The CDR3 runs to 15 residues. DNA of the CDR3: TGTGCCAGCAGCCCGGGACTAGCGAATTCCTACGAGCAGTACTTC. Translated: CASSPGLANSYEQYF.

This clone has more than one count but fewer than ten. This chain connects TRBV24-1 to TRBJ2-4; TRBD2 might be the D (5 bases). CDR3 size: 14 residues. Trimming took 3 bases from V and 9 from J, leaving 14 bases between them. In germline, CDR1 is KGHDR, CDR2 SFDVKD. The CDR3 nucleotides are TGTGCCACCAGTGATCCAACCCGAGGAGGCATTCAGTACTTC. It specifies CATSDPTRGGIQYF.

J is TRBJ2-7 and V is TRBV11-3; D ambiguous. The CDR3 is made up of 16 amino acids. Germline V gene lookup returns CDR1 SGHNT and CDR2 YENEEA. Trimming removed 3 bases from V and 0 bases from J, with 15 bases in between. CDR3 sequence reads: CASSFLPSYSSYEQYF. In DNA, the CDR3 is TGTGCCAGCAGCTTTCTTCCTAGTTACTCCTCCTACGAGCAGTACTTC.

Comments on this clone: This clone may be a read error of a much larger clone one base away. The chain links TRBV11-2 to TRBJ2-7; 10 bases match TRBD1. Germline assignment: CDR1 SGHAT and CDR2 FQNNGV. The CDR3 runs 14 residues. J was trimmed by 3 bases and V by 5 bases; bases with no gene match: 4. The CDR3 DNA reads as TGTGCCAGCAGCCCGACAGGGGGCTTCTACGAGCAGTACTTC. It encodes CASSPTGGFYEQYF.

The chain joins TRBV9 to TRBJ2-2; D is ambiguous. Deletions cut 1 base from V and 2 bases from J, with 6 bases between. The CDR3 consists of 14 residues. Per germline, CDR1 SGDLS and CDR2 YYNGEE. CDR3 DNA sequence: TGTGCCAGCAGCGTACAAGCAAACACCGGGGAGCTGTTTTTT. This translates into CASSVQANTGELFF.